This TCR beta chain was captured in a study of tumor-infiltrating lymphocytes in primary liver carcinoma. Study-wide context: These patients were men and women whose ages were 30 to 69 years.

Constant-region priming of approximately 500 ng total RNA yielded TCR beta cDNA. Three nested multiplex PCR rounds, a slightly modified ARM-PCR, produced the libraries for TCR beta. The opening two PCR rounds, ten to eleven cycles each, paired TRBV1-TRBV30 forward primers with a C-beta reverse primer. TCRdb redid the calling of the multiplex PCR reads with MiXCR, one entry per CDR3 protein. The repertoire includes roughly 330,000 distinct CDR3 sequences, less than 65% of them detected once, and roughly 6% sits in the top ten. V was pared by 2 bases and J by 4 bases, with 21 bases between. This CDR3 contains 17 residues. From germline, CDR1 is SGHRS and CDR2 YFSETQ. RNA was extracted from whole blood without cell sorting, alongside germline DNA. Surgery was preceded by the collection of approximately 3.6 milliliters of peripheral blood. This clonotype appeared a few times.

The clonotype originates from a man aged 35-49 years with primary liver carcinoma and hepatitis B virus infection. Sequencing was done on a sample of peripheral blood. The chain joins TRBV5-1 to TRBJ2-5; the D is unclear. In nucleotides, the CDR3 is TGCGCCAGCAGCTTAAATCCGGGCCAAAGAGGTGGAGAGACCCAGTACTTC. This codes for CASSLNPGQRGGETQYF.